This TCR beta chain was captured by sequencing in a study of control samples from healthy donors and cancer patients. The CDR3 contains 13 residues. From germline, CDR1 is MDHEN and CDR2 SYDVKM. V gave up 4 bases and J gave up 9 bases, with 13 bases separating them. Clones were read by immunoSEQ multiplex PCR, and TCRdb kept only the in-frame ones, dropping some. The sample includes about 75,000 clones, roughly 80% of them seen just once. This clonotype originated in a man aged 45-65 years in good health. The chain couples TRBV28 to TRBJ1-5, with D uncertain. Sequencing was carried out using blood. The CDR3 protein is CASSSNPWRPQHF. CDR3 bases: TGTGCCAGCAGTTCCAACCCTTGGAGGCCCCAGCATTTT.